Sequencing of this T cell receptor (beta chain) was carried out in a study of cytomegalovirus exposure and HLA in healthy donors. Findings and caveats of the study: Reportedly, cytomegalovirus status was diagnosed with high sensitivity and specificity.

A remark on this clone: Its matching antigen is unknown.

The length of the CDR3 is 17 residues. The V end was cut by 3 bases, the J end by 2 bases, with 14 bases between. Per germline, CDR1 LNHDA and CDR2 SQIVND (reference sequence). TCRdb's table, derived via immunoSEQ multiplex PCR, lists solely in-frame clones and lacks some. The repertoire holds 150,000 to 200,000 clones, with about four fifths as singletons. The V call is TRBV19, the J call TRBJ2-6; tentatively, D is TRBD1 (6 bases). Sequenced material: PBMCs. The source is a man younger than 30 in good health and CMV-seropositive. In nucleotides, the CDR3 is TGTGCCAGTAGTATTCTCAAATCAGGGGCTGGGGCCAACGTCCTGACTTTC. Residues: CASSILKSGAGANVLTF. The full variable domain, completed using reference TRBV19 and TRBJ2-6, is DGGITQSPKYLFRKEGQNVTLSCEQNLNHDAMYWYRQDPGQGLRLIYYSQIVNDFQKGDIAEGYSVSREKKESFPLTVTSAQKNPTAFYLCASSILKSGAGANVLTFGAGSRLTVL.